Listed below are T cell receptor beta chains from one sample, sequenced in a study of T cell responses to AZD1222 COVID-19 vaccine. Sequencing used immunoSEQ multiplex PCR; TCRdb keeps in-frame clones, though not all of them. This sample has more than 85,000 clones, with 85% to 90% found just once. Sequenced here: peripheral blood, sampled 28 days after the second AZD1222 dose. These TCRs come from an adult who received the AZD1222 COVID-19 vaccine. Both conserved end residues are part of each CDR3. Each record gives: J gene, V gene, D gene, CDR3 protein, CDR3 DNA. The D gene is left open where the match is weak.

>TRBJ2-2|TRBV18|.
CASSPPNGNTGELFF
TGTGCCAGCTCACCACCGAACGGGAACACCGGGGAGCTGTTTTTT
>TRBJ1-2|TRBV13|.
CASSLFGVLNYGYTF
TGTGCCAGCAGCTTATTCGGGGTCCTTAACTATGGCTACACCTTC
>TRBJ2-2|TRBV11-2|TRBD1
CASDPTGGYTGELFF
TGTGCCAGTGATCCGACAGGGGGTTATACCGGGGAGCTGTTTTTT
>TRBJ1-3|TRBV7-9|.
CASSLGAVRGNTIYF
TGTGCCAGCAGCTTAGGAGCCGTCAGGGGAAACACCATATATTTT
>TRBJ2-2|TRBV10-2|.
CASREISTGELFF
TGCGCCAGCCGAGAAATATCCACCGGGGAGCTGTTTTTT
>TRBJ2-2|TRBV5-4|.
CASSPPIEGSELFF
TGTGCCAGCAGCCCACCTATAGAGGGGAGCGAGCTGTTTTTT
>TRBJ1-1|TRBV20-1|.
CRLLRKTEAFF
TGCAGGCTCCTCAGAAAGACTGAAGCTTTCTTT
>TRBJ1-4|TRBV19|.
CATSVGGWDEKLFF
TGTGCCACCTCAGTGGGAGGATGGGATGAAAAACTGTTTTTT
>TRBJ1-5|TRBV7-9|.
CASSLGGLGQPQHF
TGTGCCAGCAGCTTAGGGGGGTTGGGTCAGCCCCAGCATTTT
>TRBJ2-4|TRBV7-2|TRBD1
CASEWTGDGIQYF
TGTGCCAGCGAGTGGACAGGGGACGGCATTCAGTACTTC
>TRBJ1-2|TRBV28|TRBD1
CASIQGGRTAFGYGYTF
TGTGCCAGCATCCAGGGGGGCAGAACCGCCTTTGGCTATGGCTACACCTTC